This TCR beta chain came from a study of beta chain features in type 1 diabetes (dated by TCRdb to between 2017 and 2018). About the study as a whole: Patients and healthy donors did not differ in mean age, gender distribution, total cell number or subset yield. Regulatory and stem cell-like memory subsets were obtained from only 8 patients and about eight healthy donors, while naive and central memory subsets were obtained from all 28 donors. The study compared the TCRB repertoires of sorted circulating CD4+ T cell subsets in recently diagnosed type 1 diabetes patients with those in matched healthy donors. A total of roughly 98,000,000 sorted cells were examined across all samples, and RNA yield correlated strongly with the number of cells per subset.

Each donor gave one peripheral blood draw, approximately 120 mL on average, collected into heparinised tubes. Naive, central memory, regulatory and stem cell-like memory CD4+ T cells were sorted on a BD FACSAria II using a panel including CD45RO, CCR7, CD25, CD127, CD95 and CD27. All sorted populations exceeded 95% purity. PBMCs were separated immediately by Lymphoprep density gradient centrifugation and were stained directly, without being cultured. So that batch effects would be minimized, each experiment stained and sorted samples in pairs, pairing one healthy donor with one patient. CDR1 is given as MNHNY and CDR2 as SVGAGI, both from the germline V gene (reference sequence). The CDR3 runs 13 amino acids, cysteine and phenylalanine included. The CDR3 DNA has 39 bases and is translated from base 1. V is reduced by 7 bases and J by 3 bases, leaving a spacing of 12 bases between them. In regard to this clone: Its antigen specificity is not known. No base-level quality is on record; no much larger clone is a single base apart.

All of the isolated RNA was reverse transcribed with the High Capacity cDNA Reverse Transcription Kit, so expressed TCRB transcripts were sequenced. Deep immunoSEQ sequencing was performed on naive, central memory and regulatory T cell samples, with an average of roughly 3.5 million total reads per sample. Sorted cells were lysed in RLT buffer, and RNA was extracted using DNase-treated RNeasy Micro or Mini kits according to cell number. Each cell subset was processed on its own to prevent cross-contamination, while patient and healthy donor samples were processed together. The immunoSEQ multiplex PCR was used to amplify TCRB sequences from cDNA, generating 87-bp fragments that spanned the CDR3 region. The amplicons were sequenced using the Illumina HiSeq platform. In the original analysis: PCR bias was computationally corrected using synthetic template baselines, reads within Hamming distance 2 were collapsed, and singletons that could not be merged were discarded. By aligning reads against IMGT, V, D and J genes, CDR3 length, and insertions or deletions at six rearrangement sites were assigned. Within each subset, clonotype counts were normalized to the number of sorted cells before true diversity and Gini coefficients were calculated with the tcR R package. The overlap coefficient, calculated on TCRB nucleotide sequences, was used to quantify repertoire sharing. Out-of-frame TCRB sequences from naive cells were analyzed to stand in for the pre-selection repertoire. TCRdb limited this immuneACCESS table to in-frame rearrangements with V and J called. A share of clones is missing; checked studies link under half to unresolved V genes, and the rest is unexplained. V, J and clone size are those of that table, while D and trimming were read from the DNA. This sample holds under 250,000 clones; approximately 15% were observed only once. The top ten clonotypes cover about 0.018% of the sample.

Overall results and qualifications from the work: Patients with type 1 diabetes made fewer insertions and deleted more nucleotides at VDJ recombination sites, implying thymic rearrangement abnormalities. In all four CD4+ subsets, TCRB CDR3 length was moderately but significantly shorter in type 1 diabetes patients. Because cDNA was sequenced instead of genomic DNA, activated cells with high expression could be over-represented, although the groups did not differ in activation or CD3 levels. HLA sub-analyses involved small numbers of individuals, so any influence of HLA type on TCRB rearrangement remained unresolved. Shorter templates might have been favored by PCR, but patient and control samples were amplified and corrected together, so both groups would have been affected equally by any skew. Naive, central memory and regulatory TCRB repertoires appeared more similar among patients than among healthy donors.

What was sequenced was naive CD4+ T cells from blood. Read against the paper, the sample's cell subset or site label means: true naive CD4+ T cells. The chain was built from TRBV6-6 and TRBJ1-2; the D gene is perhaps TRBD1, from 5 matching bases. This clonotype was obtained from a man between 25 and 39 years old with type 1 diabetes. DNA sequence: TGTGCCAGCACTATAATGACAGACTATGGCTACACCTTC. Its product reads: CASTIMTDYGYTF.